In this sample, the clone carrying this TCR beta chain turned up many times. The sample belongs to a study of Graves' ophthalmopathy and Graves' hyperthyroidism. Trimming cost V 6 bases and J 1 base, with 12 bases left between them. The CDR3 has 14 amino acids. Excluded: other autoimmune disease, uncontrolled infection, pregnancy or lactation. PBMCs stemmed from over 8.5 ml of fresh peripheral blood. Amplification of the TCR beta CDR3 regions used RNA transcripts (as template). In the first round, RT-PCR was carried out with HTBI primers, and a multiplex PCR formed the second round. Via MiXCR, TCRdb re-called the multiplex PCR reads, giving one row per CDR3 protein. The table includes around 470,000 distinct CDR3 sequences, approximately 15% detected once.

The chain uses TRBV12-3 or TRBV12-4 and TRBJ1-1; a weak D match, TRBD1 (5 bases). This clonotype was obtained from a woman under 40 with Graves' ophthalmopathy. The sample consisted of blood. CDR3: CASSHGTGNTEAFF. The CDR3 DNA sequence: TGTGCCAGCAGCCACGGGACGGGGAACACTGAAGCTTTCTTT.